The T cell receptor beta chain described here comes from a study of regulatory T cells in long-lasting Graves disease. Overall study context: The criterion for persistent Graves' disease was over 5 years of antithyroid drugs with positive TSH receptor antibodies.

Study results and caveats: Patients whose Graves' disease persisted exhibited lower TCR diversity than those newly diagnosed. Gene preferences differed: TRBV28, TRBJ1-2, TRBJ2-5 in persistent cases.

As to time point: persistent/refractory GD, antithyroid drugs over 5 years with positive TRAb. PBMC-extracted RNA yielded the TCR library. American Thyroid Association guidelines were used to diagnose Graves' disease. Trimming took off 4 bases at V and 3 bases at J, with 27 bases between the two ends. CDR1 is SGDLS and CDR2 is YYNGEE in the germline V gene. The CDR3 runs 19 residues. On this clonotype: Its target is unknown.

Combining iRepertoire HTBI primers with Arm-PCR of CDR3 regions, the authors built TCR beta libraries. TCRdb called the multiplex PCR reads again in MiXCR, with one record for every CDR3 protein. Among fewer than 600,000 distinct CDR3 sequences listed, less than 25% were seen once. The sequences come from peripheral blood mononuclear cells (PBMCs), collected when the disease was refractory, from a patient treated with antithyroid drugs. The chain uses TRBV9 and TRBJ2-3; either TRBD1 or TRBD2 may supply D (6 bases each). The source of this sequence is a female donor with Graves disease. The CDR3 bases are TGTGCCAGCAGCTCCCGCTCCCGGGACTCCCCCAGGGGAACAGATACGCAGTATTTT. This gives the protein CASSSRSRDSPRGTDTQYF.